The present T cell receptor (beta chain) was sequenced within a study of a mutant IDH1 vaccine in newly diagnosed glioma. Study-wide context: Sex distribution of treated patients was roughly 60% male and 37.5% female; mean age was about 41 years.

Assay used: immunoSEQ multiplex PCR; TCRdb lists only in-frame clones, some missing. The table has around 94,000 clones, about nine tenths seen once. Of note for this clone: The antigen is unknown.

The sample's time point: week 47, end of study. Each dose of the vaccine consisted of 300 ug of mutant IDH1 20-mer peptide, with topical imiquimod. New WHO grade 3 or 4 astrocytomas that were IDH1-mutant and ATRX-lost had been found in donors. The V gene's germline CDR1 is SGHVS and CDR2 FQNEAQ. CDR3 length equals 15 residues. Trimming took 0 bases from V and 6 from J, leaving 12 bases between them. This chain joins TRBV7-8 and TRBJ2-1; no reliable D call. This specimen was PBMCs, taken from a glioma patient whose treatment included an IDH1 peptide vaccine. This clonotype originated in a woman aged 50 to 60 with glioma. CDR3 sequence reads: CASSLARRLGNEQFF. The CDR3 DNA reads TGTGCCAGCAGCTTAGCGCGGAGACTTGGCAATGAGCAGTTCTTC.